The 12 T cell receptor beta chains below all came from one sample that was sequenced in a study of spatial heterogeneity in lung cancer. Time point defined: sample taken at primary tumor resection. TCRdb called the 5' RACE reads again in MiXCR, with one record for every CDR3 protein. The data show several thousand distinct CDR3 sequences, about a sixth seen once. Sequencing used normal lung tissue next to the tumor, obtained at surgery. These receptors came from a male donor with early-stage non-small cell lung cancer.

By frequency in the sample, this clonotype is medium-sized (0.01 to 0.1%). The gene calls are TRBV5-4 and TRBJ1-5; D is unresolved. Looked up from germline, CDR1 is SGHNT and CDR2 is YYREEE (reference sequence). Between the trimmed V and J ends, which lost 0 bases and 5 bases, there was a span of 3 bases. The length of the CDR3 is 12 residues. In nucleotides, the CDR3 is TGTGCCAGCAGCTTGGACGATCAGCCCCAGCATTTT. Its translation: CASSLDDQPQHF.

J is TRBJ1-4 and V is TRBV14, with TRBD1 identical over 10 bases. V trimming: 1 base; J trimming: 9 bases; junction bases outside the gene matches: 2. The CDR3 runs to 14 residues. Germline values: CDR1 SGHDN, CDR2 FVKESK. The CDR3 DNA is TGTGCCAGCAGCCAAGCGGGACAGGGGCAAAAACTGTTTTTT. Its translation is CASSQAGQGQKLFF.

The chain links TRBV6-5 to TRBJ1-1; D possibly corresponds to TRBD1 (5 bases). The CDR3 spans 13 residues. With 2 bases removed from V and 7 bases from J, the gap between germline ends came to 11 bases. The V gene's germline CDR1 is MNHEY and CDR2 SVGAGI. The CDR3, as DNA: TGTGCCAGCAGTTACCAGGGTACTGGTGAAGCTTTCTTT. This encodes CASSYQGTGEAFF.

The chain's CDR3 is CASSFTGYQYF. CDR3 DNA sequence: TGTGCCAGCAGCTTCACCGGTTATCAGTACTTC. The genes are TRBV7-9 and TRBJ2-5; no definite D call. Trimming left V 3 bases short and J 11 bases short, with 10 bases between. The CDR3 runs 11 residues. From germline, CDR1 is SEHNR and CDR2 FQNEAQ (reference sequence).

The table lists this clonotype with a few counts. V is TRBV7-2 and J is TRBJ2-3; TRBD2 aligns across 15 bases. Trimming removed 5 bases from V and 5 bases from J; junction bases left unmatched: 5. Germline V lookup: CDR1 SGHTA, CDR2 FQGNSA. The CDR3 length is 16 residues. DNA for the CDR3: TGTGCCAGCAGCCCAATGGGACTAGCGGGGGGAGATACGCAGTATTTT. This encodes CASSPMGLAGGDTQYF.

This clonotype was observed many times. V gene TRBV20-1 combines with J gene TRBJ2-1; possibly TRBD1 for D (6 bases). This CDR3 comprises 16 residues. Germline V gives CDR1 DFQATT, CDR2 SNEGSKA (reference sequence). V was trimmed by 3 bases and J by 0 bases, leaving 15 bases between them. The CDR3: CSASDRSTSSYNEQFF. The CDR3 DNA is TGCAGTGCTAGCGACAGGTCAACGAGCTCCTACAATGAGCAGTTCTTC.

This clonotype was counted at least ten times. The chain carries TRBV27 and TRBJ1-1; no definite D call. The germline V and J ends were trimmed by 3 bases and 0 bases, with 11 bases remaining between them. The CDR3 covers 15 residues. Germline V gives CDR1 MNHEY, CDR2 SMNVEV (reference sequence). This CDR3 is CASSFGVSLNTEAFF. The CDR3 nucleotides read TGTGCCAGCAGTTTTGGGGTCAGCTTGAACACTGAAGCTTTCTTT.

The gene calls are TRBV20-1 and TRBJ1-5; unclear D gene. CDR3 length equals 14 residues. Trimming stripped 6 bases from V and 1 base from J, with 13 bases between. CDR1 and CDR2 from the germline V gene are DFQATT and SNEGSKA (reference sequence). CDR3 bases: TGCAGTGCGATTCAACCAAGAAGCAATCAGCCCCAGCATTTT. Protein product: CSAIQPRSNQPQHF.

This clonotype came up a few times. The rearrangement uses TRBV19 and TRBJ2-3; weak D call: TRBD2 (5 bases). V lost 4 bases, J lost 6 bases, and 11 bases lay in between. The CDR3 runs to 13 residues. The germline V gene has CDR1 LNHDA and CDR2 SQIVND (reference sequence). This CDR3 is CASSTSSYDTQYF. CDR3 DNA sequence: TGTGCCAGTAGTACCTCTAGCTATGATACGCAGTATTTT.

This clonotype has a handful of counts. The chain has TRBV2 and TRBJ2-7, with D perhaps TRBD2 (6 bases). The V end lost 7 bases, the J end lost 4 bases, and 20 bases lay between the germline ends. This CDR3 region has 15 residues. The germline V gene has CDR1 SNHLY and CDR2 FYNNEI. CDR3: CASTAWRGGGYEQYF. The CDR3 DNA follows: TGTGCCAGCACCGCATGGAGGGGAGGAGGGTACGAGCAGTACTTC.

This chain joins TRBV7-9 and TRBJ1-4, with 10 bases lining up with TRBD1. V was pared by 8 bases and J by 8 bases, with 8 bases of the junction left unmatched. CDR1 and CDR2 (germline): SEHNR, FQNEAQ (reference sequence). CDR3 length: 14 amino acids. CDR3 sequence: CASALGQGDEKLFF. CDR3 coding DNA: TGTGCCAGCGCACTAGGACAGGGGGACGAAAAACTGTTTTTT.

This clonotype has more than one count but fewer than ten. The chain has TRBV5-8 and TRBJ1-1, with D uncertain. The V gene's germline CDR1 is SGHTS and CDR2 YDEGEE. This CDR3 is built from 15 residues. V lost 4 bases to trimming and J lost 1 base, with 14 bases between them. CDR3 in amino acids: CASSPRQARNTEAFF. The CDR3 nucleotides read TGTGCCAGCAGCCCCCGCCAGGCACGGAACACTGAAGCTTTCTTT.